The source of this T cell receptor beta chain is a study of T cell responses to AZD1222 COVID-19 vaccine. Points from the study as a whole: Most donors were white British and more were female, and clonal diversity was possibly underestimated.

Here immunoSEQ multiplex PCR was the method, and the copy in TCRdb shows in-frame clones only, minus some. The table shows around 99,000 clones, with approximately 90% occurring only once. Germline V gives CDR1 SGHTA, CDR2 FQGNSA. The length of the CDR3 is 14 residues. V was clipped by 1 base and J by 2 bases, with 8 bases between them. A note on this clone: The antigen is not known. It is likely a read error, because the conserved phenylalanine at the end of the CDR3 is missing.

The V and J genes are TRBV7-2 and TRBJ1-2, with no clear D. The sequencing used peripheral blood, collected on day 0 of AZD1222 vaccination. This sequence originates from an adult in good health. The CDR3 loop reads CASSLGGANYGYTL. CDR3 bases: TGTGCCAGCAGCTTAGGGGGTGCAAACTATGGCTACACCCTC.